This TCR beta chain appears in the sequencing data of a study of identical twins (dated by TCRdb to the mid-2010s). Background on the whole study: The study deep-sequenced TCR alpha and beta repertoires from monozygotic twins, unrelated adults of various ages and cord blood to test whether fetal clonotypes persist. To rule out contamination, the twin experiments were replicated at different times with different library preparation protocols.

On this clonotype itself: No antigen is known for it. There are no base qualities to consult, and no much larger clone falls within one base.

Every donor was a healthy Caucasian. The twin cohort consisted of three pairs of female monozygotic twins, all aged about 18 to 29 years. CD4+ and CD8+ T cell populations were isolated with positive isolation kits from Invitrogen. Trimming accounts for 5 bases at V and 8 bases at J, while the number of junction bases matched to no gene is 5. CDR3 length: 14 amino acids, cysteine to phenylalanine. The kept DNA is CDR3 alone, 42 bases in frame from the first base. The germline V gene gives CDR1 as SGHRS and CDR2 as YFSETQ. What the authors observed across the whole study: Because the same donors could not be followed over many years, the conclusions depended on cross-sectional statistical analysis. Compared with coincidental sharing between unrelated individuals, out-of-frame TCR alpha sequences shared between twins had an excess of sequences with low generation probability. A weaker excess of twin sharing was found in beta out-of-frame sequences because the signal-to-noise ratio was lowered by fewer shared sequences. Fewer insertions were carried by abundant cord blood beta clonotypes; a weaker similar trend was observed in young adult naive repertoires, while no such trend was observed in memory repertoires. Out-of-frame TCR alpha sharing in monozygotic twins was systematically underestimated by recombination models, whereas sharing between unrelated individuals was in agreement with the recombination models. Zero-insertion analyses could be partly confounded by invariant T cells such as MAIT and iNKT, though diverse VJ usage argued against such confounding for most clonotypes.

Receptors were amplified or captured by 5' RACE. Reads for this sample came from an Illumina HiSeq 2000. A universal primer binding site was introduced by template switching, and a unique molecular identifier was present in the final cDNA, enabling accurate counting of TCR cDNA molecules. Specific primers in the conserved constant-segment region were used to synthesize first-strand cDNA for the TCR alpha and beta chains. To control for contamination, each cDNA library was double barcoded with a SMART-Mk sample barcode plus Illumina barcodes. TruSeq adapter sequences and Illumina sample barcodes were added in two successive PCR steps. TCR alpha and beta cDNA libraries were sequenced on the Illumina HiSeq platform with custom primers. As for the authors' bioinformatics: MiGEC was used to process raw reads and extract unique molecular identifiers, and MiXCR was used to find CDR3 positions. Recombination models were inferred per individual with the repgenHMM and IGoR tools using an EM algorithm. Shared clonotypes were analyzed with the tcR package in R, and sharing was normalized by the product of cloneset sizes. To study raw recombination without the effects of thymic and clonal selection, out-of-frame nonproductive sequences were analyzed. The public reads were reanalyzed by TCRdb: fastp trimming at Q25, MiXCR alignment, in-frame beta chains only. CDR3 protein duplicates are merged, each entry listing the most common genes and DNA. These V and J calls originate from TCRdb's pipeline instead of the authors' own analysis. Across this sample there are about 530,000 distinct CDR3 sequences, with around 15% seen only once. The top ten clones comprise roughly 0.42% of the sample.

This sample was also put to use in a study of yellow fever vaccine responses in identical twins. That second publication adds: The authors reported that the T cell response to vaccination in identical twins appeared partly convergent and partly personalized. Focusing on identical twins, the study followed the T cell clones that responded to the vaccine, and did so with precision.

The TCR originated in a woman between 18 and 29 years old in good health. Source material: CD4+ T cells sorted from blood. The sequence links TRBV5-1 to TRBJ2-1; the junction holds 12 bases that match TRBD1. Here the CDR3 is given as CASRPGQGAYEQFF. The nucleotide sequence reads TGCGCCAGCAGGCCGGGACAGGGGGCGTATGAGCAGTTCTTC.